This is a list of T cell receptor beta chains from one sample in a study of OX40 agonist ivuxolimab in advanced cancers. Sequencing was performed with immunoSEQ multiplex PCR; in TCRdb, only in-frame clones are kept and a portion is missing. Of 25,000 to 30,000 clones listed, approximately 88% are singletons. Sample: CD4+ or CD8+ T cells sorted from blood, taken in a trial of the OX40 agonist ivuxolimab. The receptors stem from an adult with an advanced solid tumor such as melanoma, head and neck, liver or kidney cancer. Both conserved end residues are trimmed from each CDR3.

v_call: TRBV10-2
j_call: TRBJ2-7
cdr3_aa: ASTSYRESPKPYEQY

v_call: TRBV6-5
j_call: TRBJ1-5
cdr3_aa: ASSYSSNQPQH

v_call: TRBV6-1
j_call: TRBJ2-7
cdr3_aa: ASSTRWEDEQY

v_call: TRBV28
j_call: TRBJ1-6
cdr3_aa: ASTPPPDPLGNSPLH

v_call: TRBV7-2
j_call: TRBJ1-1
cdr3_aa: ASRGTSLEAF

v_call: TRBV27
j_call: TRBJ2-1
cdr3_aa: ASSSTSGSVYEQF

v_call: TRBV7-6
j_call: TRBJ1-1
cdr3_aa: ASSFPTGGTEAF

v_call: TRBV27
j_call: TRBJ1-6
cdr3_aa: ASSDSPGPNSPLH

v_call: TRBV6-5
j_call: TRBJ1-5
cdr3_aa: ASSSFSNQPQH

v_call: TRBV4-1
j_call: TRBJ1-2
cdr3_aa: ASSYRGQGAYGYT

v_call: TRBV30
j_call: TRBJ2-1
cdr3_aa: AWSGLGGGARNEQF

v_call: TRBV19
j_call: TRBJ1-5
cdr3_aa: ASSIDREILQPQH

v_call: TRBV5-4
j_call: TRBJ2-7
cdr3_aa: ASSWGTVSEQY

v_call: TRBV7-8
j_call: TRBJ1-1
cdr3_aa: ASSFRVSTEAF

v_call: TRBV19
j_call: TRBJ1-1
cdr3_aa: ASGQGASPYTEAF

v_call: TRBV28
j_call: TRBJ1-5
cdr3_aa: ASSIRTTNQPQH

v_call: TRBV10-2
j_call: TRBJ1-4
cdr3_aa: ASMGLSGEGNEKLF

v_call: TRBV6-5
j_call: TRBJ2-1
cdr3_aa: ASSSPIRGPYNEQF

v_call: TRBV6-6
j_call: TRBJ1-5
cdr3_aa: ASSPTGSQPQH

v_call: TRBV15
j_call: TRBJ1-5
cdr3_aa: ATSRDGGKGQPQH

v_call: TRBV6-5
j_call: TRBJ1-5
cdr3_aa: ASSETGNGQPQH

v_call: TRBV5-1
j_call: TRBJ1-1
cdr3_aa: ASRGDRAGTEAF

v_call: TRBV27
j_call: TRBJ1-1
cdr3_aa: ASTTGTKNTEAF

v_call: TRBV15
j_call: TRBJ2-2
cdr3_aa: ATSRAQGDSGELF

v_call: TRBV4-1
j_call: TRBJ2-7
cdr3_aa: ASSQDFRELVYEQY

v_call: TRBV6-1
j_call: TRBJ1-5
cdr3_aa: ASSIYRDQPQH

v_call: TRBV6-1
j_call: TRBJ2-1
cdr3_aa: ASSEVVAGGGLNEQF

v_call: TRBV13
j_call: TRBJ1-6
cdr3_aa: ASSLNSGDRKPLH

v_call: TRBV11-3
j_call: TRBJ2-1
cdr3_aa: ASSLATLAGSSYNEQF

v_call: TRBV28
j_call: TRBJ1-1
cdr3_aa: ASSFSRFAGPQKVAF

v_call: TRBV7-7
j_call: TRBJ2-7
cdr3_aa: ASSVLAGGSYEQY

v_call: TRBV30
j_call: TRBJ2-7
cdr3_aa: AWSVGTNYEQY

v_call: TRBV6-5
j_call: TRBJ1-1
cdr3_aa: ASSYSIGGNTEAF

v_call: TRBV4-1
j_call: TRBJ1-4
cdr3_aa: ASSQEGRGLEKLF

v_call: TRBV18
j_call: TRBJ2-7
cdr3_aa: ASSPRAGAQPYEQY

v_call: TRBV5-4
j_call: TRBJ2-3
cdr3_aa: ASSQTGTVSSTDTQY

v_call: TRBV19
j_call: TRBJ2-7
cdr3_aa: ASSIQGRGREQY

v_call: TRBV7-6
j_call: TRBJ2-7
cdr3_aa: ASSISESYEQY

v_call: TRBV9
j_call: TRBJ2-5
cdr3_aa: ASSVEATPGETQY

v_call: TRBV13
j_call: TRBJ1-2
cdr3_aa: ASSLGRSGQGVDT

v_call: TRBV5-6
j_call: TRBJ1-1
cdr3_aa: ASSLGRGFEAF

v_call: TRBV10-3
j_call: TRBJ2-2
cdr3_aa: AISETSTTYTGELF

v_call: TRBV6-1
j_call: TRBJ2-2
cdr3_aa: ASSQGTGELF

v_call: TRBV30
j_call: TRBJ1-2
cdr3_aa: AWSLQGGGYT

v_call: TRBV7-8
j_call: TRBJ2-5
cdr3_aa: ASSLSGRETQY

v_call: TRBV6-6
j_call: TRBJ1-2
cdr3_aa: ASSFDGQGAVSGYT

v_call: TRBV5-6
j_call: TRBJ1-2
cdr3_aa: ASSLNGNGYT

v_call: TRBV27
j_call: TRBJ1-2
cdr3_aa: ASSASQGADGYT

v_call: TRBV18
j_call: TRBJ2-7
cdr3_aa: ASSPTGTGLPYEQY

v_call: TRBV5-1
j_call: TRBJ2-3
cdr3_aa: ASSLGLEDRTDTQY

v_call: TRBV5-1
j_call: TRBJ2-7
cdr3_aa: ASSPQGTFHYEQY

v_call: TRBV2
j_call: TRBJ2-1
cdr3_aa: ASRVQGSYWNEQF

v_call: TRBV4-1
j_call: TRBJ2-3
cdr3_aa: ASSQVHPSTDTQY

v_call: TRBV4-2
j_call: TRBJ2-7
cdr3_aa: ASSDTETSGYEQY

v_call: TRBV27
j_call: TRBJ2-1
cdr3_aa: ASSLATGTYNEQF

v_call: TRBV27
j_call: TRBJ2-7
cdr3_aa: ASSLLTGYEQY

v_call: TRBV7-9
j_call: TRBJ2-4
cdr3_aa: ASSLDKAKNIQY

v_call: TRBV6-1
j_call: TRBJ2-1
cdr3_aa: ASNLGGENEQF

v_call: TRBV5-4
j_call: TRBJ2-7
cdr3_aa: ASSLSRQSSYEQY